Shown below are 9 T cell receptor beta chains from a single sample sequenced in a study of T-cell memory formation after mild COVID-19. TCRdb ran MiXCR on the 5' RACE reads and lists one entry per CDR3 protein. The table includes 200,000 to 300,000 distinct CDR3 sequences, 16% detected once. Sequenced material: PBMCs or a T cell subset sorted from them (not recorded which). The receptors come from a man in his late teens or twenties who had mild COVID-19 (a few samples of this study predate the infection). Cell type and time point are not known.

This clonotype was counted between two and nine times. The J gene is TRBJ2-7, the V gene TRBV18; TRBD1 matches 8 bases. The CDR3 has 15 amino acids. J gave up 3 bases and V 3 bases, and 7 bases lay outside the gene matches. The germline gives CDR1 KGHSH, CDR2 LQKENI. CDR3 amino acids: CASSPQGAPNYEQYV. In DNA form, the CDR3 reads TGTGCCAGCTCACCGCAGGGGGCCCCAAACTACGAGCAGTACGTC.

This clonotype was observed a few times. V gene TRBV7-2 combines with J gene TRBJ2-5, with 7 nucleotides matching TRBD2. The CDR3 runs to 19 residues. Germline CDR1 and CDR2: SGHTA and FQGNSA. Trimming cost V 4 bases and J 5 bases; bases outside gene matches: 22. The CDR3 nucleotides read TGTGCCAGCAGCTCCATCTACCGGGACTATGACTCTTCGAGGGAGACCCAGTACTTC. This codes for CASSSIYRDYDSSRETQYF.

This clonotype was counted ten times or more. This chain connects TRBV2 to TRBJ1-2; no definite D call. Germline V gene data show CDR1 as SNHLY and CDR2 as FYNNEI. V gave up 5 bases and J gave up 8 bases, with 12 bases separating them. There are 12 residues in the CDR3. In nucleotides, the CDR3 is TGTGCCAGCAGTCGGTCGGGGAGCGGCTACACCTTC. It specifies CASSRSGSGYTF. The full variable domain, with the rest looked up from reference TRBV2 and TRBJ1-2, is EPEVTQTPSHQVTQMGQEVILRCVPISNHLYFYWYRQILGQKVEFLVSFYNNEISEKSEIFDDQFSVERPDGSNFTLKIRSTKLEDSAMYFCASSRSGSGYTFGSGTRLTVV.

This clonotype occurred a few times. The V and J genes are TRBV11-2 and TRBJ2-7, with 8 nucleotides matching TRBD2. The V gene end was trimmed by 3 bases and the J gene end by 6 bases; junction bases not matched to a gene: 10. The germline V gene encodes CDR1 SGHAT and CDR2 FQNNGV. The CDR3 extends over 15 amino acids. CDR3 residues: CASSLASGSSSEQYF. CDR3 coding DNA: TGTGCCAGCAGCTTGGCTAGCGGGTCCTCTTCCGAGCAGTACTTC.

This clonotype has more than one count but fewer than ten. The CDR3 loop reads CASSKDGVLSYEQYF. DNA of the CDR3: TGTGCCAGCTCAAAGGATGGAGTCCTATCCTACGAGCAGTACTTC. The V gene is TRBV18, the J gene TRBJ2-7; no reliable D call. The CDR3 covers 15 residues. In germline, CDR1 is KGHSH, CDR2 LQKENI. Trimming took 5 bases from V and 1 from J, leaving 15 bases between them.

The sample holds many counts of this clonotype. The chain uses TRBV7-2 and TRBJ2-7; TRBD2 aligns across 10 bases. After removal of 4 bases from V and 3 bases from J, the junction contained 6 bases not matched to a gene. Germline assignment: CDR1 SGHTA and CDR2 FQGNSA. The length of the CDR3 is 15 residues. The CDR3 loop reads CASSSTSGAFYEQYF. The CDR3 DNA reads TGTGCCAGCAGCTCAACTAGCGGGGCTTTCTACGAGCAGTACTTC.

As to this clonotype: A much larger clone differs from this one at a single base, so this may be a read error. V usage is TRBV12-3 or TRBV12-4 and J usage is TRBJ1-2, with no clear D. The CDR3 has 13 residues. V gave up 6 bases and J gave up 6 bases, with 14 bases separating them. The CDR3 loop is CASSLNSENGYTF. The CDR3 nucleotides are TGTGCCAGCAGCCTAAACAGTGAGAATGGCTACACCTTC.

In its sample, this clonotype was seen a few times. The rearrangement uses TRBV6-5 and TRBJ2-7, with D perhaps matching TRBD2 (6 bases). V dropped 5 bases and J dropped 7 bases, with 15 bases sitting between them. This CDR3 region has 13 residues. Per germline, CDR1 MNHEY and CDR2 SVGAGI. CDR3 sequence reads: CASSTQGGAEQYV. Here the CDR3 DNA reads TGTGCCAGCAGTACCCAGGGAGGTGCGGAGCAGTACGTC.

The rearrangement uses TRBV20-1 and TRBJ1-6; a possible D gene is TRBD1 (6 bases). Germline assignment: CDR1 DFQATT and CDR2 SNEGSKA (reference sequence). Trimming removed 6 bases at V and 7 bases at J, with 13 bases between. The CDR3 spans 13 residues. CDR3 sequence (DNA): TGCAGTGCGAAACAGGGAAGCAATTCACCCCTCCACTTT. It yields the protein CSAKQGSNSPLHF.